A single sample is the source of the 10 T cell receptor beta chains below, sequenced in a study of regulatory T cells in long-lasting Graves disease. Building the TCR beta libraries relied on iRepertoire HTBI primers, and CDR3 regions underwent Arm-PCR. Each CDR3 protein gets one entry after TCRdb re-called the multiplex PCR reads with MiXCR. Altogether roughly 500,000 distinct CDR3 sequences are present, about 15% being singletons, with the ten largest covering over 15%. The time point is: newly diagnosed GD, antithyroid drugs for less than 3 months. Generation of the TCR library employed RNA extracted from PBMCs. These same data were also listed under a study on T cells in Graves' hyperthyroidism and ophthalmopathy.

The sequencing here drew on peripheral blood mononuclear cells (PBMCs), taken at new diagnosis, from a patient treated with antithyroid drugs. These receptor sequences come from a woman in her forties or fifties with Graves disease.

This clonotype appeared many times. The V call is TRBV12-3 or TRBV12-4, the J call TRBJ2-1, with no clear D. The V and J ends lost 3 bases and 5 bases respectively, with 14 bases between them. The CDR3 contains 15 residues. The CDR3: CASSFRPVGNNEQFF. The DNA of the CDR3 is TGTGCCAGCAGTTTCCGGCCGGTTGGTAACAATGAGCAGTTCTTC.

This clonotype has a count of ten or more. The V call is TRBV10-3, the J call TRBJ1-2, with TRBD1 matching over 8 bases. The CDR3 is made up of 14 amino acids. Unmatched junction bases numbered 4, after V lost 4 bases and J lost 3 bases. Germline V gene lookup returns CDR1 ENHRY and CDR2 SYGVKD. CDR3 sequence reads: CAISASDRDYGYTF. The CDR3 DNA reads TGTGCCATCAGTGCCTCGGACAGGGACTATGGCTACACCTTC.

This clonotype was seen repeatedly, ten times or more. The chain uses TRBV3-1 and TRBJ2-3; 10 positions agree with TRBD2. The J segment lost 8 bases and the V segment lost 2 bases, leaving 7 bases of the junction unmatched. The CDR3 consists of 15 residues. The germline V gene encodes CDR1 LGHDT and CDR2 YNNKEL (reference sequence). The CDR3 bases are TGTGCCAGCAGCCAATCTAGCGGGAGCGAGGGTACGCAGTATTTT. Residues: CASSQSSGSEGTQYF.

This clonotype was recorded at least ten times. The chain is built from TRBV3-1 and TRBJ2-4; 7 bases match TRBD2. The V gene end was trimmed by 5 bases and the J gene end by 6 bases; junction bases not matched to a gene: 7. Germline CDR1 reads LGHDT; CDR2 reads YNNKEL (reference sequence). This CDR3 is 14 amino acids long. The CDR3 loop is CASSSSGGGNIQYF. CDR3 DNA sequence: TGTGCCAGCAGCTCCTCGGGCGGGGGAAACATTCAGTACTTC.

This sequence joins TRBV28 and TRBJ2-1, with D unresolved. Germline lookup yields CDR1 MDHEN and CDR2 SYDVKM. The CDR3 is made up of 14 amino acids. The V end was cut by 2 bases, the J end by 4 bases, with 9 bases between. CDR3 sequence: CASSLKDAYNEQFF. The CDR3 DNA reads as TGTGCCAGCAGTTTAAAGGACGCTTACAATGAGCAGTTCTTC.

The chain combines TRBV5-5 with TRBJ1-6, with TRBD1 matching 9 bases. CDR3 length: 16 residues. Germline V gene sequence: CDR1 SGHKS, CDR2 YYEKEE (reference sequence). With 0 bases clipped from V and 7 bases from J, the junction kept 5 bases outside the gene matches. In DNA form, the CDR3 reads TGTGCCAGCAGCTTGGGATTCGACAGGGGGAATTCACCCCTCCACTTT. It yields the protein CASSLGFDRGNSPLHF.

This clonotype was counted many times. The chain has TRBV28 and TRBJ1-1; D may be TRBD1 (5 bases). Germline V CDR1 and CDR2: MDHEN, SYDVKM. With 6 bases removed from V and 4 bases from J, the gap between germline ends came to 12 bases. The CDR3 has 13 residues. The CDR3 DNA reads TGTGCCAGCAGCCGGGACGGCCTCACTGAAGCTTTCTTT. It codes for CASSRDGLTEAFF.

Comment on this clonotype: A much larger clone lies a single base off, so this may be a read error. The CDR3 protein is CASNPRTGGNSPLHF. As DNA, the CDR3 is TGTGCCAGCAACCCCCGGACAGGGGGCAATTCACCCCTCCACTTT. The gene calls are TRBV7-3 and TRBJ1-6; 11 bases are shared with TRBD1. V gave up 7 bases and J gave up 7 bases; unmatched junction bases: 6. Germline lookup yields CDR1 SGHTA and CDR2 FQGTGA. This CDR3 has 15 amino acids.

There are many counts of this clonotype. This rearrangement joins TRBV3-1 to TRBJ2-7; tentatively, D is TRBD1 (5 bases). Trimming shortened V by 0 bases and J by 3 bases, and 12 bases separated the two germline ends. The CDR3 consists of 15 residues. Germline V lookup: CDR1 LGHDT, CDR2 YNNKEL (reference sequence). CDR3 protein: CASSQEPQEHYEQYF. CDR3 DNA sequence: TGTGCCAGCAGCCAAGAGCCACAGGAGCACTACGAGCAGTACTTC.

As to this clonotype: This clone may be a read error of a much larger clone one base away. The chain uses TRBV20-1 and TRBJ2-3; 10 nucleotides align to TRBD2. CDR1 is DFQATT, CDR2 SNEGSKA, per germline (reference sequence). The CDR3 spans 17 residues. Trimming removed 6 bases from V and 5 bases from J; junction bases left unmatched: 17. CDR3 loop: CSALGHASGRKGDTQYF. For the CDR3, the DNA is TGCAGTGCCCTCGGCCACGCTAGCGGGAGAAAGGGAGATACGCAGTATTTT.